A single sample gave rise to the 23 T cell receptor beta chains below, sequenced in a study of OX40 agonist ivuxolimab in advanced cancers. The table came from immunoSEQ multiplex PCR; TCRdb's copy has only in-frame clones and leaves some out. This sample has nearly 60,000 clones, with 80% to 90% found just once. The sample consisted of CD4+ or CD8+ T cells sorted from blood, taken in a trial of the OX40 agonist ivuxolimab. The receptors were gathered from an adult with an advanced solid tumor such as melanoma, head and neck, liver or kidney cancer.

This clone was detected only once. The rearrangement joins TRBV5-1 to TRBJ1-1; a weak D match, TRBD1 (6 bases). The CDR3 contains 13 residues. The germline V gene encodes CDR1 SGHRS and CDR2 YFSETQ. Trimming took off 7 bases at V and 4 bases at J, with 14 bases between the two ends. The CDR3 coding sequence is TGCGCCAGCGCCCTCATCAGGGGCACTGAAGCTTTCTTT. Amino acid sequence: CASALIRGTEAFF.

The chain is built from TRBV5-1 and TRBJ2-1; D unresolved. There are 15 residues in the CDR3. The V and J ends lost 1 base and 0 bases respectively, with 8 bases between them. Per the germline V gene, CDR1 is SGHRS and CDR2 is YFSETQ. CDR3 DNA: TGCGCCAGCAGCTTGTCAGGAAGCTCCTACAATGAGCAGTTCTTC. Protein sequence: CASSLSGSSYNEQFF.

CDR3 residues: CASSVGGGSRVPYEQYF. The CDR3 bases are TGTGCCAGCAGCGTGGGGGGGGGTTCCCGAGTACCTTACGAGCAGTACTTC. The chain couples TRBV11-2 to TRBJ2-7; 7 bases map to TRBD2. In germline, CDR1 is SGHAT, CDR2 FQNNGV. The CDR3 extends over 17 amino acids. V lost 5 bases to trimming and J lost 4 bases; unmatched junction nucleotides: 17. Full variable domain (outside the CDR3, taken from reference TRBV11-2 and TRBJ2-7): EAGVAQSPRYKIIEKRQSVAFWCNPISGHATLYWYQQILGQGPKLLIQFQNNGVVDDSQLPKDRFSAERLKGVDSTLKIQPAKLEDSAVYLCASSVGGGSRVPYEQYFGPGTRLTVT.

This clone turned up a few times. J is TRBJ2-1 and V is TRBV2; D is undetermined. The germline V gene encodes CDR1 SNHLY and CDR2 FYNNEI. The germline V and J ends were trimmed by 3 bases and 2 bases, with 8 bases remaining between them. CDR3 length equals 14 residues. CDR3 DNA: TGTGCCAGCAGTGACCAGCGTCCCTACAATGAGCAGTTCTTC. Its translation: CASSDQRPYNEQFF. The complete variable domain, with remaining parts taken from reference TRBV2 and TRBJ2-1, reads EPEVTQTPSHQVTQMGQEVILRCVPISNHLYFYWYRQILGQKVEFLVSFYNNEISEKSEIFDDQFSVERPDGSNFTLKIRSTKLEDSAMYFCASSDQRPYNEQFFGPGTRLTVL.

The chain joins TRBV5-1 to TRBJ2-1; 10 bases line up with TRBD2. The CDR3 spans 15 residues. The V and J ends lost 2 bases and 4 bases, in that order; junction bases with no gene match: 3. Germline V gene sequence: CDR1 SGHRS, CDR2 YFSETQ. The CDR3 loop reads CASSFTSGAYNEQFF. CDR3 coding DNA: TGCGCCAGCAGCTTCACTAGCGGGGCATACAATGAGCAGTTCTTC.

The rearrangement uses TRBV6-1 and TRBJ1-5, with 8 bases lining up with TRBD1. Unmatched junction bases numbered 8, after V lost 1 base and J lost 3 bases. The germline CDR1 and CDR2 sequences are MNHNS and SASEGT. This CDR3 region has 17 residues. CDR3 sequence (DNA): TGTGCCAGCAGTGAAGGGCGGACAGGGTTTGACAATCAGCCCCAGCATTTT. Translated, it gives CASSEGRTGFDNQPQHF.

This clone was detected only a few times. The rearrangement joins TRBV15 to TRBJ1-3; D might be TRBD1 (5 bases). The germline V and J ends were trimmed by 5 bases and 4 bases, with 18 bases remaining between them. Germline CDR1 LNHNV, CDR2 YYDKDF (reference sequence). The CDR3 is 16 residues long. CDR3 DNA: TGTGCCACCAGCCCGACTGGGACGGCGAGGGGAAACACCATATATTTT. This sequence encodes CATSPTGTARGNTIYF. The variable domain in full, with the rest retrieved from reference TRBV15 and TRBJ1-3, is DAMVIQNPRYQVTQFGKPVTLSCSQTLNHNVMYWYQQKSSQAPKLLFHYYDKDFNNEADTPDNFQSRRPNTSFCFLDIRSPGLGDTAMYLCATSPTGTARGNTIYFGEGSWLTVV.

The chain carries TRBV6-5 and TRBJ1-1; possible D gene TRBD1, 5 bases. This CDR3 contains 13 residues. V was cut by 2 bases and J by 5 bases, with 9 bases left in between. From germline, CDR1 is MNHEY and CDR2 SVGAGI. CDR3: CASSYGGRTEAFF. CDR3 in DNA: TGTGCCAGCAGTTACGGGGGACGGACTGAAGCTTTCTTT.

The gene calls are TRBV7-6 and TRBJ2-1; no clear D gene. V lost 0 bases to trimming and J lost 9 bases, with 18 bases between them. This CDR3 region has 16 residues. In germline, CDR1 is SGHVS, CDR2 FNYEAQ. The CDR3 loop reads CASSLAPSPGNGEQFF. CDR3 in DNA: TGTGCCAGCAGCTTAGCGCCAAGCCCCGGAAATGGTGAGCAGTTCTTC.

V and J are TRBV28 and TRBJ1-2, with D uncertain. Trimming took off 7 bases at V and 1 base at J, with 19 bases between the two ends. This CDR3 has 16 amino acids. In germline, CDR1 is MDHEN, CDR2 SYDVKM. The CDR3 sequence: CASNYLGASFNYGYTF. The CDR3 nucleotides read TGTGCCAGCAACTACCTCGGCGCTTCCTTTAACTATGGCTACACCTTC.

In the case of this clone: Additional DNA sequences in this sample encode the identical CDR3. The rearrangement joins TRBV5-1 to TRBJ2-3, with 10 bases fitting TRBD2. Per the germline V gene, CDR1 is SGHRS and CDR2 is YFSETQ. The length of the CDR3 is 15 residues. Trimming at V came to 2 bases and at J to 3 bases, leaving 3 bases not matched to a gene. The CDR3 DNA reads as TGCGCCAGCAGCTTATTAGCGGGAGGTACAGATACGCAGTATTTT. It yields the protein CASSLLAGGTDTQYF.

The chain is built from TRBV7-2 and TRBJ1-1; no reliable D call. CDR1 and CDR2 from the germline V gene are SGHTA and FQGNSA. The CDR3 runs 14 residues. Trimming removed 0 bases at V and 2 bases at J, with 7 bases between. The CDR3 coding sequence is TGTGCCAGCAGCTTAGCAATGGGTAACACTGAAGCTTTCTTT. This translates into CASSLAMGNTEAFF.

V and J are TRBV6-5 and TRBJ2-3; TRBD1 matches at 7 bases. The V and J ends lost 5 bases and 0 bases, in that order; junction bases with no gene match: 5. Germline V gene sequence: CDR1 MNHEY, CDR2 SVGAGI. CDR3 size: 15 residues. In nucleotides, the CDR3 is TGTGCCAGCAGTCCCAGACAGGGTAGCACAGATACGCAGTATTTT. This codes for CASSPRQGSTDTQYF.

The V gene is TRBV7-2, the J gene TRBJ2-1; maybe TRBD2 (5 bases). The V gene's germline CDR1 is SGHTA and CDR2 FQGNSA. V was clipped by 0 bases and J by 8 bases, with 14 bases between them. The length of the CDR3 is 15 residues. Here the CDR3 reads CASSLAYRGWDEQFF. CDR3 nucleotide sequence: TGTGCCAGCAGCTTAGCGTACCGGGGTTGGGATGAGCAGTTCTTC. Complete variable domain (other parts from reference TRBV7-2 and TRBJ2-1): GAGVSQSPSNKVTEKGKDVELRCDPISGHTALYWYRQSLGQGLEFLIYFQGNSAPDKSGLPSDRFSAERTGGSVSTLTIQRTQQEDSAVYLCASSLAYRGWDEQFFGPGTRLTVL.

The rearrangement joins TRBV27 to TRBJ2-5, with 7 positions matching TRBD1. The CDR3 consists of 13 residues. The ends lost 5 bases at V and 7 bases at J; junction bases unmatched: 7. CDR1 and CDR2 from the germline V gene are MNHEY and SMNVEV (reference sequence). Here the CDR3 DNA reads TGTGCCAGCAGTCTTACAGGGGCGGTGACCCAGTACTTC. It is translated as CASSLTGAVTQYF.

CDR3 sequence reads: CASTQGEGDSGNTIYF. CDR3 nucleotides: TGTGCCAGCACTCAGGGCGAGGGTGACTCTGGAAACACCATATATTTT. The chain employs TRBV6-4 and TRBJ1-3; D might be TRBD1 (5 bases). The V gene's germline CDR1 is MRHNA and CDR2 SNTAGT. CDR3 size: 16 residues. The V end was cut by 7 bases, the J end by 0 bases, with 16 bases between.

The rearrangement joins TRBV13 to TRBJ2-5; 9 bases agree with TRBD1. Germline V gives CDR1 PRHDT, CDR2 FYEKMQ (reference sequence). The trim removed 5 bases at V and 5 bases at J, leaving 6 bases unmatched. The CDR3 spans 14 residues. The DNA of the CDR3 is TGTGCCAGCAGCCATACAGGGGGCGGTGAGACCCAGTACTTC. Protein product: CASSHTGGGETQYF.

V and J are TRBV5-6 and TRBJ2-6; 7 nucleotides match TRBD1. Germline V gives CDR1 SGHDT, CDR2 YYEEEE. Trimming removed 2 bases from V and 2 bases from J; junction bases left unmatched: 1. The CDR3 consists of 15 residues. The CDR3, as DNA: TGTGCCAGCAGCTTCACAGGGGCTGGGGCCAACGTCCTGACTTTC. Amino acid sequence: CASSFTGAGANVLTF.

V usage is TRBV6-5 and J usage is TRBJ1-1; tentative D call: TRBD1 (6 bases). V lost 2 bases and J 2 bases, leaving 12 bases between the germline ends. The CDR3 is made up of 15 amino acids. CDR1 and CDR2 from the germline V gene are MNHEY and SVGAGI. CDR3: CASSYAGTSNTEAFF. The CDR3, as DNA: TGTGCCAGCAGTTACGCCGGGACATCTAACACTGAAGCTTTCTTT.

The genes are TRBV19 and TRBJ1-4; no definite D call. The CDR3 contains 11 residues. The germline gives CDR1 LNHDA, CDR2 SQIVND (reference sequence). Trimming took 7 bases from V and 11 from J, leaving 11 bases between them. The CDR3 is CASTLSDKLFF. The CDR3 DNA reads TGTGCCAGTACTCTGAGTGACAAACTGTTTTTT.

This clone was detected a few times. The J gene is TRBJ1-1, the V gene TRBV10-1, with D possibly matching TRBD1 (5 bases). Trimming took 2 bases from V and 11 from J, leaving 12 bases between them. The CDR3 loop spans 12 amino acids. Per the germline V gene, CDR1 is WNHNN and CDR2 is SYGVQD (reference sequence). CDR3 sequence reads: CASSETDIGAFF. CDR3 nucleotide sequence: TGCGCCAGCAGTGAGACGGACATTGGGGCTTTCTTT.

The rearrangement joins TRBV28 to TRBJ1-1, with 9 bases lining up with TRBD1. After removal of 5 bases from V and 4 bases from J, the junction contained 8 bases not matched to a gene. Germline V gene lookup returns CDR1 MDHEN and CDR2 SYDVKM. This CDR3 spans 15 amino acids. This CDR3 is CASSPTGTGSTEAFF. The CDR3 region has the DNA TGTGCCAGCAGTCCTACCGGGACAGGGAGCACTGAAGCTTTCTTT.

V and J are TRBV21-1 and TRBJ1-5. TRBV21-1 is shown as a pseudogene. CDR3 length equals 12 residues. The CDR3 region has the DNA TGTGCCAGCAGCAACGACGAGGAGCCCCAGCATTTT. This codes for CASSNDEEPQHF.